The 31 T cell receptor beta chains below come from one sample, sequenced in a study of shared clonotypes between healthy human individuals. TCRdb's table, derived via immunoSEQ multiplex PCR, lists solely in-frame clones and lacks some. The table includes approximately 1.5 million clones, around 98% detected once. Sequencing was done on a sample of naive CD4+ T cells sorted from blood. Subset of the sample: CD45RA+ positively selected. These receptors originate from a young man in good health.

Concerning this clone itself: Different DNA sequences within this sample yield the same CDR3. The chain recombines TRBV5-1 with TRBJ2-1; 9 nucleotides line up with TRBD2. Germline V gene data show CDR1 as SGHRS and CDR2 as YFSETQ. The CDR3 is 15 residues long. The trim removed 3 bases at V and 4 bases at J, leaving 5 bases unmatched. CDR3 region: CASSSGLASYNEQFF. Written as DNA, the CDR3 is TGCGCCAGCAGCTCTGGACTAGCGTCATACAATGAGCAGTTCTTC.

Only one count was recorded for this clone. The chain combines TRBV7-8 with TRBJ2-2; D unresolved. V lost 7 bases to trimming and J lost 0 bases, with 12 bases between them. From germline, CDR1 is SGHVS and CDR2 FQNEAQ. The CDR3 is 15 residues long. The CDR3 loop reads CASIISIANTGELFF. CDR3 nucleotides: TGTGCCAGCATCATTTCTATCGCGAACACCGGGGAGCTGTTTTTT.

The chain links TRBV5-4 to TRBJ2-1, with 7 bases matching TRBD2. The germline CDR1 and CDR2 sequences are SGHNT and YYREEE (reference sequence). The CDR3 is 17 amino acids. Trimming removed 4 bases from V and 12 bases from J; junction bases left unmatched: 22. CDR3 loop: CASSPTAGLGARSGQFF. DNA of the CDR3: TGTGCCAGCAGCCCGACCGCCGGACTAGGGGCCCGATCGGGGCAGTTCTTC.

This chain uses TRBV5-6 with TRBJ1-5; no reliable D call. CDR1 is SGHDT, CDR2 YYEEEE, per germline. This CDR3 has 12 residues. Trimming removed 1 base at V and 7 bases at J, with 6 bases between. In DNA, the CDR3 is TGTGCCAGCAGCTTGTTTGGCCAGCCCCAGCATTTT. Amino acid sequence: CASSLFGQPQHF.

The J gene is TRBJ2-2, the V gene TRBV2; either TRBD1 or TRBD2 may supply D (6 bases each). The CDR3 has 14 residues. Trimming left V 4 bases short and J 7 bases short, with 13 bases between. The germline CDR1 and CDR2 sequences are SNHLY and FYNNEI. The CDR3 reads CASSVTGAGGELFF. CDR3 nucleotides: TGTGCCAGCAGTGTCACGGGGGCGGGCGGGGAGCTGTTTTTT.

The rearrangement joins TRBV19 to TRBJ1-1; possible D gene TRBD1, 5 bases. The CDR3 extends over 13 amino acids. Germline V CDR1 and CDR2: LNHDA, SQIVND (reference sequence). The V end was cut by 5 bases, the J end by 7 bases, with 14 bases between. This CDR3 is CASSWAGGDEAFF. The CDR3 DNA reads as TGTGCCAGTAGTTGGGCGGGGGGAGATGAAGCTTTCTTT.

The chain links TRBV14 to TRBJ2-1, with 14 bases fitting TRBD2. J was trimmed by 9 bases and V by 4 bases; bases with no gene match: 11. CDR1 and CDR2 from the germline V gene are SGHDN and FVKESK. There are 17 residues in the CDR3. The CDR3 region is CASSPPSTSGRASEQFF. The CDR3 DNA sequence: TGTGCCAGCAGCCCTCCGTCGACTAGCGGGAGGGCCTCTGAGCAGTTCTTC.

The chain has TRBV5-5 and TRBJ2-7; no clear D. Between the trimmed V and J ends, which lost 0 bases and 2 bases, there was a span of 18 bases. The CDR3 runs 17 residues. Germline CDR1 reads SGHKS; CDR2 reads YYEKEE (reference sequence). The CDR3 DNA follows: TGTGCCAGCAGCTTGGCTTTTAGGGTGGGGAATACCTACGAGCAGTACTTC. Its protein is CASSLAFRVGNTYEQYF.

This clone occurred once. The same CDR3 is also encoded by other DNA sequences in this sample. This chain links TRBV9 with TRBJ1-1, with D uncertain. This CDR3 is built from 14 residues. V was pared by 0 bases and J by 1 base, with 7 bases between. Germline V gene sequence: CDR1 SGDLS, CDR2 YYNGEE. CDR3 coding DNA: TGTGCCAGCAGCGTAGGGGGTGCGAACACTGAAGCTTTCTTT. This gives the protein CASSVGGANTEAFF.

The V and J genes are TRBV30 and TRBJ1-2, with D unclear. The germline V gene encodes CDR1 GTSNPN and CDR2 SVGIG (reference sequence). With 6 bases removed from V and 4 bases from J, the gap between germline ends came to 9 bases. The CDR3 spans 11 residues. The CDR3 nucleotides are TGTGCCTGCAAGCGGGGCTATGGCTACACCTTC. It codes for CACKRGYGYTF.

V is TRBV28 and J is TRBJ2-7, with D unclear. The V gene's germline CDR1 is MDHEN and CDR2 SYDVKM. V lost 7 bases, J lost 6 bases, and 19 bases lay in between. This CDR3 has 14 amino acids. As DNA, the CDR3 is TGTGCCAGCACCCCCCGAGACTTTCTCCGCGAGCAGTACTTC. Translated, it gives CASTPRDFLREQYF.

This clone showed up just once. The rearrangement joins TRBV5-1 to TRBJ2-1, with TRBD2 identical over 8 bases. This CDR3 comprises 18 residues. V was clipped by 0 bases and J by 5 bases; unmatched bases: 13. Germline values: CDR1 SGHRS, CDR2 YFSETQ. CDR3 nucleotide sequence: TGCGCCAGCAGCTTGGCCTTGAGGCGGCTAGCGGGTAACAATGAGCAGTTCTTC. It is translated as CASSLALRRLAGNNEQFF.

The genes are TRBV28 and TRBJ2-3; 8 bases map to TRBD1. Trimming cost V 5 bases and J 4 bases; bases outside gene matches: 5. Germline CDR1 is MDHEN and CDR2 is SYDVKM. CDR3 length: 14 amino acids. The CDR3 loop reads CASSGRGRSDTQYF. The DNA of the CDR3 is TGTGCCAGCAGTGGCAGGGGGCGATCAGATACGCAGTATTTT.

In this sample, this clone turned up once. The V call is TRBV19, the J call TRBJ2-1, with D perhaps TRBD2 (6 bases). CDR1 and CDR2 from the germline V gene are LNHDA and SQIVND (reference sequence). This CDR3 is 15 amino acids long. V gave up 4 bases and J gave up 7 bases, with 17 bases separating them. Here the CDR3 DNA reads TGTGCCAGTAGTAGTCCGGGCGGGACGGTTAATGAGCAGTTCTTC. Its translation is CASSSPGGTVNEQFF.

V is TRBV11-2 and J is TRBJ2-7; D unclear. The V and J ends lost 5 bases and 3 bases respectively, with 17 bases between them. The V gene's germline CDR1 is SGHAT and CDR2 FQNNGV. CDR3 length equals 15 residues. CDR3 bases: TGTGCCAGCAGCGAGAGAACAATGGGGATCTACGAGCAGTACTTC. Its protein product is CASSERTMGIYEQYF.

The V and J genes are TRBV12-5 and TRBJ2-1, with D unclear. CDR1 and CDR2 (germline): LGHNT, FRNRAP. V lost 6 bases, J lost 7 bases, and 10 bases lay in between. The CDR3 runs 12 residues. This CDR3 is CASGPRENEQFF. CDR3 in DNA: TGTGCTAGTGGCCCGCGAGAAAATGAGCAGTTCTTC.

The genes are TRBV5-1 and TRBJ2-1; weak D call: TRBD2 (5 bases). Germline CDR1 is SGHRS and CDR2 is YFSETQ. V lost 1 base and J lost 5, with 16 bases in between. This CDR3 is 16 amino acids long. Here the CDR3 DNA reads TGCGCCAGCAGCTTGATACCATCAGGACTTCACAATGAGCAGTTCTTC. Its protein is CASSLIPSGLHNEQFF.

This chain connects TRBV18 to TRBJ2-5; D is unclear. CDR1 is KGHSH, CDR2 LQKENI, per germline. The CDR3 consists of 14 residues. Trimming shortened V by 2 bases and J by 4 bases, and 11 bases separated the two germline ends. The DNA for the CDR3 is TGTGCCAGCTCACCAGGTTTCTTTGGAGAGACCCAGTACTTC. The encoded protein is CASSPGFFGETQYF. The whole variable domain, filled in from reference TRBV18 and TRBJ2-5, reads NAGVMQNPRHLVRRRGQEARLRCSPMKGHSHVYWYRQLPEEGLKFMVYLQKENIIDESGMPKERFSAEFPKEGPSILRIQQVVRGDSAAYFCASSPGFFGETQYFGPGTRLLVL.

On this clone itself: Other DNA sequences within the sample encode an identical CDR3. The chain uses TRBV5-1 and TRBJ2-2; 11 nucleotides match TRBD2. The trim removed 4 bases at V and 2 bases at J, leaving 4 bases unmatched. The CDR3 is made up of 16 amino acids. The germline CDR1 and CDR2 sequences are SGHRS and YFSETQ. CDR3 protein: CASSSGTSGNTGELFF. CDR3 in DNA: TGCGCCAGCAGCAGCGGGACTAGCGGAAACACCGGGGAGCTGTTTTTT. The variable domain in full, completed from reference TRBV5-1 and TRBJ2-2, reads KAGVTQTPRYLIKTRGQQVTLSCSPISGHRSVSWYQQTPGQGLQFLFEYFSETQRNKGNFPGRFSGRQFSNSRSEMNVSTLELGDSALYLCASSSGTSGNTGELFFGEGSRLTVL.

CDR3 residues: CASSSRDRGPTEAFF. The CDR3 coding sequence is TGTGCCAGCAGTTCCCGGGACAGGGGTCCCACTGAAGCTTTCTTT. J is TRBJ1-1 and V is TRBV27, with 10 nucleotides matching TRBD1. Germline trimming cut 4 bases from V and 4 bases from J; bases unmatched to any gene: 6. CDR3 length: 15 amino acids. Germline CDR1 MNHEY, CDR2 SMNVEV (reference sequence).

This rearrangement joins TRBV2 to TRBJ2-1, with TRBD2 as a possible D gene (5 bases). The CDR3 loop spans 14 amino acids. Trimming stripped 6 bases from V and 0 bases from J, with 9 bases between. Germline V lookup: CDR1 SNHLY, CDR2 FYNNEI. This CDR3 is CASRGSGSYNEQFF. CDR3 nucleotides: TGTGCCAGCAGGGGGAGCGGCTCCTACAATGAGCAGTTCTTC.

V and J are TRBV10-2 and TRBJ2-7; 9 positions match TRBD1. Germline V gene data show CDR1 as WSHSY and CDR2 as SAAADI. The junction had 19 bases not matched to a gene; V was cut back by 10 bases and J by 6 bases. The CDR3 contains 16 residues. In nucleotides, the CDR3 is TGCGCCATTATTTTGAGGGGACAGGGAAGGGCCGCCGAGCAGTACTTC. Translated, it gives CAIILRGQGRAAEQYF.

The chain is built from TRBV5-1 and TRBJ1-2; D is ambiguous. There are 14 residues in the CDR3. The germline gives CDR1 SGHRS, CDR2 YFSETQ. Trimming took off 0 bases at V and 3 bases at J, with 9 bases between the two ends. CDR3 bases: TGCGCCAGCAGCTTGGATCGGCAGGACTATGGCTACACCTTC. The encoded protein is CASSLDRQDYGYTF.

The CDR3 here is CASSLVGLTNEKLFF. CDR3 coding DNA: TGCGCCAGCAGCTTGGTCGGGTTAACTAATGAAAAACTGTTTTTT. This rearrangement joins TRBV5-1 to TRBJ1-4; D call uncertain. CDR3 size: 15 residues. Trimming removed 0 bases at V and 1 base at J, with 7 bases between. Germline V CDR1 and CDR2: SGHRS, YFSETQ.

CDR3 residues: CASSPHRHNEKLFF. Written as DNA, the CDR3 is TGTGCCAGCAGTCCGCATAGGCATAATGAAAAACTGTTTTTT. The chain joins TRBV27 to TRBJ1-4; no definite D call. V shed 5 bases and J shed 4 bases, with 11 bases lying between them. Per the germline V gene, CDR1 is MNHEY and CDR2 is SMNVEV (reference sequence). The CDR3 contains 14 residues.

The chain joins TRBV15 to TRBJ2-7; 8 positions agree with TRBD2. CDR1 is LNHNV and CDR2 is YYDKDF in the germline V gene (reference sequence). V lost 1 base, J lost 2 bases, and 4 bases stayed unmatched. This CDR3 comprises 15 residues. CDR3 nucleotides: TGTGCCACCAGCAGAGCTCCAGCGGGAGCCTACGAGCAGTACTTC. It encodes CATSRAPAGAYEQYF.

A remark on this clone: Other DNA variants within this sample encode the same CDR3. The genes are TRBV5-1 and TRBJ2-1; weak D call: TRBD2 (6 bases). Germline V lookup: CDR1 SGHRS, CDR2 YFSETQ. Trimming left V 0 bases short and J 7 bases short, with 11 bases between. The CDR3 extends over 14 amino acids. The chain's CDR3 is CASSLATGTNEQFF. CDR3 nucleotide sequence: TGCGCCAGCAGCTTGGCCACGGGGACTAATGAGCAGTTCTTC.

The CDR3 loop is CASGQGALTGELFF. DNA for the CDR3: TGTGCCAGCGGACAGGGGGCGTTAACCGGGGAGCTGTTTTTT. The gene calls are TRBV10-3 and TRBJ2-2, with TRBD1 matching 11 bases. The CDR3 is 14 amino acids. Per germline, CDR1 ENHRY and CDR2 SYGVKD. The trim removed 10 bases at V and 5 bases at J, leaving 6 bases unmatched.

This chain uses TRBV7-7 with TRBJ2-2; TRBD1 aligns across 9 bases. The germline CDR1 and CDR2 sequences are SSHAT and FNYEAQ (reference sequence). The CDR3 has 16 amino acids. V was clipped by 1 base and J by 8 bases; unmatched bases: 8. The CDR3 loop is CASSLVPQGAMGELFF. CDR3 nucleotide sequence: TGTGCCAGCAGCTTAGTTCCACAGGGGGCTATGGGGGAGCTGTTTTTT.

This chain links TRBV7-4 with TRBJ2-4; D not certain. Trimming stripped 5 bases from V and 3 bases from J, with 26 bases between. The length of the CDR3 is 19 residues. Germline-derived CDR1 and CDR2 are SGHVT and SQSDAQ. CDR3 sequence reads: CASSHAARTPESNKNIQYF. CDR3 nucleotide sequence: TGTGCCAGCAGCCATGCGGCGCGAACGCCTGAGTCAAACAAAAACATTCAGTACTTC.

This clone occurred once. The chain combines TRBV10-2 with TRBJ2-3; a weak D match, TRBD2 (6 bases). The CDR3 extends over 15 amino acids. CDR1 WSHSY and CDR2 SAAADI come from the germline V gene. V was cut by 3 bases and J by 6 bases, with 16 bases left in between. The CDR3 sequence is CASSDERRGRDTQYF. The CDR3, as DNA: TGCGCCAGCAGTGATGAGCGGAGGGGCAGGGATACGCAGTATTTT.